This is a list of T cell receptor beta chains from one sample in a study of neurological immune-mediated disorders. TCRdb analysed the 5' RACE reads with MiXCR anew, one entry per CDR3 protein. Of 85,000 to 90,000 distinct CDR3 sequences listed, roughly 3.5% are singletons. Sequencing input: PBMCs. These receptors were collected from a woman aged 45-65 years with multiple sclerosis. CDR3s include the opening cysteine and the closing phenylalanine or tryptophan. The D gene is left open where the match is weak. Where a row states a size, it is once, few, many or the class of an expanded clone; other rows omit it.

DNA: TGCGCCAGCAGCTTGGGCGGGGGCCGGGCAGATACGCAGTATTTT
CDR3: CASSLGGGRADTQYF
size: many
J: TRBJ2-3
D: .
V: TRBV5-1

DNA: TGCGCCAGCAGCCAAGATCTCGTGACCGGGGAGCTGTTTTTT
CDR3: CASSQDLVTGELFF
size: many
J: TRBJ2-2
D: .
V: TRBV4-3

DNA: TGTGCCAGCAGTGCGACAGGGGTAAACACTGAAGCTTTCTTT
CDR3: CASSATGVNTEAFF
size: many
J: TRBJ1-1
D: TRBD1
V: TRBV6-2/TRBV6-3

DNA: TGCGCCAGCAGCCAGGGACAGGGGTTAGGCTCACCCCTCCACTTT
CDR3: CASSQGQGLGSPLHF
size: many
J: TRBJ1-6
D: TRBD1
V: TRBV5-1

DNA: TGTGCCACCAGCAGAGATGCGGAAGAGACCCAGTACTTC
CDR3: CATSRDAEETQYF
size: many
J: TRBJ2-5
D: .
V: TRBV15

DNA: TGTGCCAGCAGCCAATTTCCCGCTCTCCGAGAACGTGGTCAGCCCCAGCATTTT
CDR3: CASSQFPALRERGQPQHF
size: many
J: TRBJ1-5
D: .
V: TRBV7-9

DNA: TGTGGGGAGGTATATAATTCAACCCTCAACTTT
CDR3: CGEVYNSTLNF
size: few
J: TRBJ1-6
D: .
V: TRBV24-1

DNA: TGCGCCAGCGGCACCGGGACAGGGGGGGCCTACGAGCAGTACTTC
CDR3: CASGTGTGGAYEQYF
size: many
J: TRBJ2-7
D: TRBD1
V: TRBV5-1

DNA: TGCGCCAGCAGCTGGGACTCTAACGGCTACACCTTC
CDR3: CASSWDSNGYTF
size: many
J: TRBJ1-2
D: .
V: TRBV5-1

DNA: TGTGCCAGCAGTAGAAGCGGGGGCCGCTACGAGCAGTACTTC
CDR3: CASSRSGGRYEQYF
size: many
J: TRBJ2-7
D: TRBD2
V: TRBV6-5

DNA: TGCGCCAGCAGCCAGTCGCAGGGAGGGGATACGCAGTATTTT
CDR3: CASSQSQGGDTQYF
size: many
J: TRBJ2-3
D: TRBD2
V: TRBV4-1

DNA: TGTGCCAGCAGCTTGGCGGGGGGGCCGGGGGAAAACATTCAGTACTTC
CDR3: CASSLAGGPGENIQYF
size: many
J: TRBJ2-4
D: TRBD2
V: TRBV5-5

DNA: TGTGCCAGCAGCCTAGGGACTAGCGGGGGCCTCGCTACGCAGTATTTT
CDR3: CASSLGTSGGLATQYF
size: many
J: TRBJ2-3
D: TRBD2
V: TRBV7-2

DNA: TGTGCCAGCAGCGTAGGACTAGCGGGGGGAGACGAGCAGTACTTC
CDR3: CASSVGLAGGDEQYF
size: many
J: TRBJ2-7
D: TRBD2
V: TRBV9

DNA: TGTGCCAGCATCCTGACCCCGGTCACCGGGGAGCTGTTTTTT
CDR3: CASILTPVTGELFF
size: many
J: TRBJ2-2
D: .
V: TRBV12-3/TRBV12-4

DNA: TGTGCCAGCAGCTTGGACAGGGTCGACGAAAAACTGTTTTTT
CDR3: CASSLDRVDEKLFF
size: many
J: TRBJ1-4
D: .
V: TRBV5-6

DNA: TGTGCCAGCAGCGTAGGACTAGCGGGTGGCGCAGATACGCAGTATTTT
CDR3: CASSVGLAGGADTQYF
size: many
J: TRBJ2-3
D: TRBD2
V: TRBV9

DNA: TGTGCCAGCAGCTTTAGGGGACAGGGAGGATCCTATGGCTACACCTTC
CDR3: CASSFRGQGGSYGYTF
size: many
J: TRBJ1-2
D: TRBD1
V: TRBV7-2

DNA: TGTGCCAGCAGCTTAGTTACTAGCGGGGGGGCCTACAGCACAGATACGCAGTATTTT
CDR3: CASSLVTSGGAYSTDTQYF
size: many
J: TRBJ2-3
D: TRBD2
V: TRBV7-6

DNA: TGCGCCAGCAGCTTGGCAGGGGGGAATCAGCCCCAGCATTTT
CDR3: CASSLAGGNQPQHF
size: many
J: TRBJ1-5
D: TRBD1
V: TRBV5-1

DNA: TGTGCCAGCAGTTTTGGACGAGGCAGGAACACTGAAGCTTTCTTT
CDR3: CASSFGRGRNTEAFF
size: many
J: TRBJ1-1
D: .
V: TRBV7-2

DNA: TGCAGTGCTAGACCCGGCTACATTGAGCAGTTCTTC
CDR3: CSARPGYIEQFF
size: many
J: TRBJ2-1
D: .
V: TRBV20-1

DNA: TGCGCCAGCAGCTTGGGGACGACTGGAAACACCATATATTTT
CDR3: CASSLGTTGNTIYF
size: many
J: TRBJ1-3
D: .
V: TRBV5-1

DNA: TGTGCCAGTAGTCCCGGCGGCTATGGCTACACCTTC
CDR3: CASSPGGYGYTF
size: many
J: TRBJ1-2
D: .
V: TRBV19

DNA: TGTGCCAGCAGTTCGCGGGGTATGAGAAACACTGAAGCTTTCTTT
CDR3: CASSSRGMRNTEAFF
size: many
J: TRBJ1-1
D: .
V: TRBV12-3/TRBV12-4

DNA: TGTGCCAGCAGCCCGCCCATCTCCTACAATGAGCAGTTCTTC
CDR3: CASSPPISYNEQFF
size: many
J: TRBJ2-1
D: .
V: TRBV7-9

DNA: TGTGCCAGCAGCTTAACTAGCGGGGGAAATGAGCAGTTCTTC
CDR3: CASSLTSGGNEQFF
size: many
J: TRBJ2-1
D: TRBD2
V: TRBV5-5

DNA: TGTGCCAGCAGGGAACAGGGGGGGCCCCAGCATTTT
CDR3: CASREQGGPQHF
size: .
J: TRBJ1-5
D: TRBD1
V: TRBV2

DNA: TGTGCCAGCAGTTTTACAGGGCAAGAGACCCAGTACTTC
CDR3: CASSFTGQETQYF
size: many
J: TRBJ2-5
D: .
V: TRBV28

DNA: TGTGCCAGCAGCCGTAGCGGGGGGCGGCAAGAGACCCAGTACTTC
CDR3: CASSRSGGRQETQYF
size: many
J: TRBJ2-5
D: TRBD2
V: TRBV5-4

DNA: TGTGCCAGCAGCTTGGCCGGGACTCAAGAGACCCAGTACTTC
CDR3: CASSLAGTQETQYF
size: many
J: TRBJ2-5
D: .
V: TRBV5-5

DNA: TGCGCCAGCAGCTTGGGAAGGGCCCCGGGCAGTGTGACAGATACGCAGTATTTT
CDR3: CASSLGRAPGSVTDTQYF
size: many
J: TRBJ2-3
D: .
V: TRBV5-1

DNA: TGTGCCAGCAGTGAAGCTCACACCGGGGAGCTGTTTTTT
CDR3: CASSEAHTGELFF
size: many
J: TRBJ2-2
D: .
V: TRBV2

DNA: TGTGCCAGCTGGACAGAAGTTACCGGGATCTATAATTCACCCCTCCACTTT
CDR3: CASWTEVTGIYNSPLHF
size: many
J: TRBJ1-6
D: .
V: TRBV2

DNA: TGTGCCAGCAGCTTGGTGCACGGGGGGGGTAGCACAGATACGCAGTATTTT
CDR3: CASSLVHGGGSTDTQYF
size: few
J: TRBJ2-3
D: TRBD2
V: TRBV5-5

DNA: TGTGCCAGCTCACCGGGACAGGGGAGTGAAAAACTGTTTTTT
CDR3: CASSPGQGSEKLFF
size: many
J: TRBJ1-4
D: TRBD1
V: TRBV18

DNA: TGTGCCAGCAGGTCTAGCGGGGGGGCTAGGTACAATGAGCAGTTCTTC
CDR3: CASRSSGGARYNEQFF
size: many
J: TRBJ2-1
D: TRBD2
V: TRBV12-3/TRBV12-4

DNA: TGCGCCAGCAGCCCCACCAGCAACACTGAAGCTTTCTTT
CDR3: CASSPTSNTEAFF
size: many
J: TRBJ1-1
D: .
V: TRBV5-1

DNA: TGTGCCAGCGGCGGGGGGGCCATAGATACGCAGTATTTT
CDR3: CASGGGAIDTQYF
size: many
J: TRBJ2-3
D: TRBD2
V: TRBV9

DNA: TGCGCCAGCAGCTTAGGCCGGGACAGGAACACCGGGGAGCTGTTTTTT
CDR3: CASSLGRDRNTGELFF
size: many
J: TRBJ2-2
D: TRBD1
V: TRBV5-1

DNA: TGTGCCAGCAGCTTAGGGATGAGGGAAAAACTGTTTTTT
CDR3: CASSLGMREKLFF
size: many
J: TRBJ1-4
D: .
V: TRBV7-2

DNA: TGCGCCAGCAGCCCCGGCAGGGGCGGCGGCTACACCTTC
CDR3: CASSPGRGGGYTF
size: many
J: TRBJ1-2
D: .
V: TRBV10-1

DNA: TGCAGTGCGGGGGGACAGAACAATCAGCCCCAGCATTTT
CDR3: CSAGGQNNQPQHF
size: many
J: TRBJ1-5
D: TRBD1
V: TRBV20-1

DNA: TGTGCCAGCAGTTTAGAGGGCAGGGGGATCGCTGAAGCTTTCTTT
CDR3: CASSLEGRGIAEAFF
size: many
J: TRBJ1-1
D: TRBD1
V: TRBV27